This TCR beta chain is drawn from a study of identical twins. Trimming removed 4 bases at V and 2 bases at J, with 18 bases between. The CDR3 runs to 16 residues. Healthy Caucasians alone served as donors. TCRdb ran MiXCR on the 5' RACE reads and lists one entry per CDR3 protein. The table shows around 490,000 distinct CDR3 sequences, with 13% to 15% occurring only once. The same sample was also studied in work on yellow fever vaccine responses in identical twins.

The chain joins TRBV12-3 or TRBV12-4 to TRBJ2-7; TRBD1 might be the D (5 bases). The sequencing sample was made of CD4+ T cells sorted from blood. The receptor was derived from a woman aged 18-29 years in good health. The CDR3 sequence: CASSSPTLTAAYEQYF. The CDR3 DNA follows: TGTGCCAGCAGTTCCCCCACCCTGACAGCAGCCTACGAGCAGTACTTC.